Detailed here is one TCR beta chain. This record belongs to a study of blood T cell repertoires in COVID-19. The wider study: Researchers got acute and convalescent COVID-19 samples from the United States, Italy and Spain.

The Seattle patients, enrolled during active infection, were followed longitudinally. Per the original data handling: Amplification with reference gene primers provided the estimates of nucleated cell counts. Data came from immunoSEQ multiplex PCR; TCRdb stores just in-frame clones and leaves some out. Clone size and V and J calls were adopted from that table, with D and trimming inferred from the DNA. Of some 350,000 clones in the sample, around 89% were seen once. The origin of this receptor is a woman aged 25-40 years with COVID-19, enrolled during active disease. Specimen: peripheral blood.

The CDR3 reads CASSTTGTGVEAFF. The CDR3 nucleotides read TGTGCCAGTAGTACCACCGGGACAGGGGTCGAAGCTTTCTTT. The V and J genes are TRBV19 and TRBJ1-1; 10 bases line up with TRBD1. V shed 4 bases, J shed 8 bases, and the junction held 7 bases outside the gene matches. Germline V lookup: CDR1 LNHDA, CDR2 SQIVND (reference sequence). The CDR3 extends over 14 amino acids.